Shown below are 15 T cell receptor beta chains from a single sample sequenced in a study of blood T cell repertoires in COVID-19. The protocol was immunoSEQ multiplex PCR, while the TCRdb copy is restricted to in-frame clones and leaves out a portion. The profile covers approximately 150,000 clones, with about 83% appearing a single time and 5% taken by the ten largest. Sequencing input: peripheral blood. All receptors come from a human donor in a cohort sampled during active COVID-19.

The chain links TRBV19 to TRBJ2-1; tentatively, D is TRBD1 (6 bases). The CDR3 contains 13 residues. The germline gives CDR1 LNHDA, CDR2 SQIVND (reference sequence). V was trimmed by 7 bases and J by 8 bases, leaving 15 bases between them. CDR3 loop: CASNQGWMYEQFF. DNA for the CDR3: TGTGCCAGTAATCAGGGGTGGATGTATGAGCAGTTCTTC.

J is TRBJ2-5 and V is TRBV29-1, with 7 bases that match TRBD2. Losses at the gene ends were 7 bases for V and 5 bases for J; bases not matched to a gene: 4. CDR3 length equals 11 residues. Per the germline V gene, CDR1 is SQVTM and CDR2 is ANQGSEA. The chain's CDR3 is CSGLASETQYF. DNA of the CDR3: TGCAGCGGACTAGCTTCTGAGACCCAGTACTTC.

CDR3: CAWSVLGAVTSGNTIYF. The DNA for the CDR3 is TGTGCCTGGAGTGTACTGGGAGCGGTTACCTCTGGAAACACCATATATTTT. The V gene is TRBV30, the J gene TRBJ1-3; no definite D call. The CDR3 extends over 17 amino acids. Trimming left V 0 bases short and J 0 bases short, with 15 bases between. The V gene's germline CDR1 is GTSNPN and CDR2 SVGIG (reference sequence).

The chain couples TRBV11-3 to TRBJ1-1; TRBD1 matches at 10 bases. In germline, CDR1 is SGHNT, CDR2 YENEEA. The trim removed 0 bases at V and 4 bases at J, leaving 5 bases unmatched. There are 16 residues in the CDR3. The DNA of the CDR3 is TGTGCCAGCAGCTTAGATTGGAGGACAGGGGGCACTGAAGCTTTCTTT. Amino acids: CASSLDWRTGGTEAFF.

This clone appeared once. V gene TRBV11-3 combines with J gene TRBJ1-1; unclear D gene. CDR3 length equals 15 residues. The germline V and J ends were trimmed by 5 bases and 1 base, with 14 bases remaining between them. Germline V CDR1 and CDR2: SGHNT, YENEEA. The CDR3 protein is CASSPFGRGNTEAFF. The CDR3 region has the DNA TGTGCCAGCAGCCCGTTCGGACGGGGGAACACTGAAGCTTTCTTT.

The rearrangement joins TRBV5-6 to TRBJ2-2; no reliable D call. Deletions cut 1 base from V and 6 bases from J, with 4 bases between. The germline V gene has CDR1 SGHDT and CDR2 YYEEEE. This CDR3 comprises 12 residues. Here the CDR3 reads CASSLLAGELFF. CDR3 DNA: TGTGCCAGCAGCTTGTTAGCCGGGGAGCTGTTTTTT.

The CDR3 DNA reads TGTGCCGGGAGCGGGGGGCCCCGGGGACAGGTCCTTCCTTCCTGCTACGAGCAGTACTTC. It codes for CAGSGGPRGQVLPSCYEQYF. The chain employs TRBV3-1 (or the pseudogene TRBV3-2) and TRBJ2-7, with D possibly matching TRBD2 (9 bases). Germline V gene lookup returns CDR1 LGHDT and CDR2 YNNKEL (reference sequence). Between the trimmed V and J ends, which lost 11 bases and 3 bases, there was a span of 38 bases. The CDR3 runs to 20 residues.

V usage is TRBV5-1 and J usage is TRBJ2-3, with D perhaps TRBD1 (6 bases). The germline gives CDR1 SGHRS, CDR2 YFSETQ. The CDR3 spans 14 residues. V gave up 5 bases and J gave up 2 bases, with 12 bases separating them. The CDR3 DNA sequence: TGCGCCAGCAGGGCGACAGGCAACACAGATACGCAGTATTTT. It translates to CASRATGNTDTQYF.

This rearrangement joins TRBV10-3 to TRBJ1-5; 8 nucleotides agree with TRBD1. Looked up from germline, CDR1 is ENHRY and CDR2 is SYGVKD. The CDR3 consists of 15 residues. V lost 11 bases and J lost 7; bases outside the gene matches: 16. This chain's CDR3 is CASTGMQGAGQPQHF. In DNA form, the CDR3 reads TGTGCCTCCACGGGGATGCAGGGGGCAGGACAGCCCCAGCATTTT.

This chain connects TRBV19 to TRBJ2-7, with D perhaps TRBD1 (7 bases). V was shortened by 6 bases and J by 3 bases, with 12 bases between the two germline ends. CDR3 length: 13 amino acids. The germline CDR1 and CDR2 sequences are LNHDA and SQIVND (reference sequence). The CDR3 DNA reads TGTGCCAGTAGGGAGGGGGCACGCTACGAGCAGTACTTC. Protein product: CASREGARYEQYF.

This clone was seen more than once but under ten times. The V and J genes are TRBV30 and TRBJ1-2, with 8 bases that match TRBD1. The CDR3 runs 13 residues. V was clipped by 7 bases and J by 5 bases; unmatched bases: 9. Germline assignment: CDR1 GTSNPN and CDR2 SVGIG (reference sequence). The CDR3 spells CASGRDRPYGYTF. CDR3 DNA: TGTGCCTCGGGGCGGGACAGGCCTTATGGCTACACCTTC.

This clone was counted once. The CDR3 region has the DNA TGTGCCAGCAGCTTATTCAACAGGGATTCCTCGGGGGGGGCCAACGTCCTGACTTTC. Its protein is CASSLFNRDSSGGANVLTF. The V gene is TRBV7-8, the J gene TRBJ2-6, with a possible D match to TRBD1 (6 bases). The germline gives CDR1 SGHVS, CDR2 FQNEAQ. The CDR3 runs to 19 residues. Trimming stripped 2 bases from V and 4 bases from J, with 21 bases between.

The CDR3 sequence is CASSQEVTSGSNEQFF. The CDR3 DNA reads TGCGCCAGCAGCCAAGAAGTAACTAGCGGGAGCAATGAGCAGTTCTTC. The gene calls are TRBV4-1 and TRBJ2-1; 11 bases are shared with TRBD2. The ends lost 0 bases at V and 6 bases at J; junction bases unmatched: 4. Germline CDR1 and CDR2: MGHRA and YSYEKL. The CDR3 loop spans 16 amino acids.

V is TRBV9 and J is TRBJ2-2, with D unclear. This CDR3 spans 13 amino acids. The germline V gene has CDR1 SGDLS and CDR2 YYNGEE. Trimming cost V 0 bases and J 4 bases, with 4 bases left between them. This CDR3 reads CASSVASTGELFF. For the CDR3, the DNA is TGTGCCAGCAGCGTAGCCAGCACCGGGGAGCTGTTTTTT.

The CDR3 nucleotides read TGTGCCAGCTCACCAATCATGACAGGGGGCTCTGGAAACACCATATATTTT. Its protein is CASSPIMTGGSGNTIYF. The chain links TRBV18 to TRBJ1-3; TRBD1 matches 9 bases. The length of the CDR3 is 17 residues. CDR1 is KGHSH and CDR2 is LQKENI in the germline V gene. Trimming took 2 bases from V and 0 from J; bases not matched to a gene: 5.